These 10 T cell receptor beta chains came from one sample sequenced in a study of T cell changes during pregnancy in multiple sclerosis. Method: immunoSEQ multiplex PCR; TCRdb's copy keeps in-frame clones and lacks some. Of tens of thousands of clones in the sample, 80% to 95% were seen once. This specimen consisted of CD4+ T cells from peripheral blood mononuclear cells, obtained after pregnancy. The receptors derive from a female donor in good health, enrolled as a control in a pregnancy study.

The CDR3 loop reads CAWSTGTTTNEKLFF. CDR3 in DNA: TGTGCCTGGAGTACCGGGACAACAACTAATGAAAAACTGTTTTTT. The genes are TRBV30 and TRBJ1-4; D perhaps matches TRBD1 (6 bases). CDR1 and CDR2 (germline): GTSNPN, SVGIG (reference sequence). V was pared by 2 bases and J by 0 bases, with 10 bases between. The CDR3 runs to 15 residues.

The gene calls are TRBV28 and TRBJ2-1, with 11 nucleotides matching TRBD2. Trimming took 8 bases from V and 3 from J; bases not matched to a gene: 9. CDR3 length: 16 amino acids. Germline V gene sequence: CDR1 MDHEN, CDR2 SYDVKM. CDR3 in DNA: TGTGCCAGCCAGGACCCCGGGACTAGCGGCTACAATGAGCAGTTCTTC. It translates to CASQDPGTSGYNEQFF.

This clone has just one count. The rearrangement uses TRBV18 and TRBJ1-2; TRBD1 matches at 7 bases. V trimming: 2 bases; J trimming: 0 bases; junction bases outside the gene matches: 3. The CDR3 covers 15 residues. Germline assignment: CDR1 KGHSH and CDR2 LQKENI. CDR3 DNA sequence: TGTGCCAGCTCACCAAGACAGGGTTCTAACTATGGCTACACCTTC. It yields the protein CASSPRQGSNYGYTF.

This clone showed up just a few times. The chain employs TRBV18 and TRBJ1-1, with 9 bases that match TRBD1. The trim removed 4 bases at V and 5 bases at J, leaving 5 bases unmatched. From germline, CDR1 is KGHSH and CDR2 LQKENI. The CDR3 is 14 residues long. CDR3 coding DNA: TGTGCCAGCTCACAAGGACAGGGGTCTACTGAAGCTTTCTTT. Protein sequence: CASSQGQGSTEAFF.

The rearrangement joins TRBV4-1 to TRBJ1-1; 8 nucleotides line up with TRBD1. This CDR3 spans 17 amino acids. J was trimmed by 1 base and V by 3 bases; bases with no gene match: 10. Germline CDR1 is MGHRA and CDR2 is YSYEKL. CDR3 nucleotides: TGCGCCAGCAGCCATGCAACTGGACAGGGAGCGAACACTGAAGCTTTCTTT. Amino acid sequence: CASSHATGQGANTEAFF.

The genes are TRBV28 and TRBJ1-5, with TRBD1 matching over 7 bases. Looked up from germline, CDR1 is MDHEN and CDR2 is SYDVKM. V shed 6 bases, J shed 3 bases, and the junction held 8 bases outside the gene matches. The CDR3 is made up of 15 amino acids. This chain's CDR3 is CASSQTGTYNQPQHF. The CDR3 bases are TGTGCCAGCAGCCAGACAGGGACCTACAATCAGCCCCAGCATTTT.

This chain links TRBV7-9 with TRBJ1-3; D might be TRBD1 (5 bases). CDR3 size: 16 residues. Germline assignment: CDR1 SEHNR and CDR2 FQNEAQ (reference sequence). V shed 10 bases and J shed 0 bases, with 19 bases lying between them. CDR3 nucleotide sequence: TGTGCCACCCCGGGCGGGCGGGGACGCTCTGGAAACACCATATATTTT. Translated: CATPGGRGRSGNTIYF.

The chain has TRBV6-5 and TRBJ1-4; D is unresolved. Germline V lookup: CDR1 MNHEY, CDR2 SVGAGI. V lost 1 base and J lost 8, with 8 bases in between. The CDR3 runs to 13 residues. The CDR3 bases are TGTGCCAGCAGTTACTGGACTGGGGAAAAACTGTTTTTT. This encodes CASSYWTGEKLFF.

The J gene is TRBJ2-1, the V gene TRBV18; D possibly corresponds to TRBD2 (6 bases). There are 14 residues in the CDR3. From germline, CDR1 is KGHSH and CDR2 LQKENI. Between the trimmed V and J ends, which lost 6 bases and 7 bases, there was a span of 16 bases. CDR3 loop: CASSPQLAGNEQFF. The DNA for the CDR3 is TGTGCCAGCTCCCCCCAACTAGCCGGGAATGAGCAGTTCTTC.

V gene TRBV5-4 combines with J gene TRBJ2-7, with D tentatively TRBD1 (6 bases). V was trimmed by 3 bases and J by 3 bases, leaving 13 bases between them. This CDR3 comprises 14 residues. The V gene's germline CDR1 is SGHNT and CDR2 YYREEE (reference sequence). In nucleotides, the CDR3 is TGTGCCAGCAGCTCTGACAGGACCGGCTACGAGCAGTACTTC. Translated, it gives CASSSDRTGYEQYF.